This T cell receptor beta chain was captured by sequencing in a study of T-cell reconstitution after alpha-beta-depleted transplantation in children. Study-level points and caveats: At the one-year point after transplant, T-cell counts and TCRbeta diversity were found to come mostly from T cells that had been newly produced.

Deletions cut 7 bases from V and 2 bases from J, with 24 bases between. Germline values: CDR1 MDHEN, CDR2 SYDVKM. The CDR3 contains 18 residues. Unique molecular identifiers tagged the TCRbeta library. TCRdb processed the PCR reads anew with MiXCR; each CDR3 protein has one entry. This table holds 500,000 to 650,000 distinct CDR3 sequences, approximately 10% found once. About this clonotype: The antigen is undetermined.

This specimen was PBMCs, mostly from graft donor cells, taken 180 days after TCRalphabeta/CD19-depleted stem cell transplant. J is TRBJ1-5 and V is TRBV28; D unclear. The sequence was collected from a female patient between 2 and 15 years old who had a stem cell transplant for aplastic anemia, so the T cells may come from the graft donor. The chain's CDR3 is CASIGWGLEDEGNQPQHF. Here the CDR3 DNA reads TGTGCCAGCATCGGCTGGGGATTGGAAGATGAGGGCAATCAGCCCCAGCATTTT.